These 31 T cell receptor beta chains were sequenced from one sample in a study of blood T cell repertoires in COVID-19 (dated by TCRdb to about 2020). The library was built by means of the immunoSEQ multiplex PCR assay. Drawn from immuneACCESS, this table holds only the in-frame rearrangements with V and J called that TCRdb kept. Clones are partly lost; checked studies trace under half to an unresolved V gene and leave the rest unexplained. The sample table records roughly 280,000 clones; 70% to 90% of these occur just once. Of the sample, more than 9.5% is held by the ten largest clones. The specimen sequenced was peripheral blood. Receptors originate from a woman in her seventies with acute or convalescent COVID-19.

The rearrangement uses TRBV30 and TRBJ1-5, with a tentative D call TRBD1 (5 bases). V dropped 4 bases and J dropped 0 bases, with 7 bases sitting between them. CDR1 is GTSNPN, CDR2 SVGIG, per germline (reference sequence). The CDR3 length is 13 residues. In nucleotides, the CDR3 is TGTGCCTGGACGACAGATAGCAATCAGCCCCAGCATTTT. Its protein is CAWTTDSNQPQHF.

This chain links TRBV12-3 or TRBV12-4 with TRBJ1-1, with a weak D call TRBD1 (6 bases). The V end was cut by 6 bases, the J end by 3 bases, with 11 bases between. CDR3 length equals 13 residues. DNA for the CDR3: TGTGCCAGCAGCCAGACAGGCGACACTGAAGCTTTCTTT. Translated, it gives CASSQTGDTEAFF.

The CDR3 DNA follows: TGTGCCAGCAGCTTAGTTCGGCTAGCAAGGATCGGGGAGCTGTTTTTT. Its protein is CASSLVRLARIGELFF. The chain uses TRBV7-8 and TRBJ2-2, with a tentative D call TRBD2 (5 bases). The germline CDR1 and CDR2 sequences are SGHVS and FQNEAQ. The CDR3 runs 16 residues. V lost 1 base and J lost 7, with 16 bases in between. Supplemented by reference TRBV7-8 and TRBJ2-2, the full variable domain reads GAGVSQSPRYKVAKRGQDVALRCDPISGHVSLFWYQQALGQGPEFLTYFQNEAQLDKSGLPSDRFFAERPEGSVSTLKIQRTQQEDSAVYLCASSLVRLARIGELFFGEGSRLTVL.

The genes are TRBV5-4 and TRBJ1-1; D might be TRBD1 (5 bases). This CDR3 has 14 residues. V was pared by 4 bases and J by 1 base, with 11 bases between. The germline V gene has CDR1 SGHNT and CDR2 YYREEE (reference sequence). DNA for the CDR3: TGTGCCAGCAGCCCCCCAGACAGGAACACTGAAGCTTTCTTT. Protein product: CASSPPDRNTEAFF.

This CDR3 is CASSIIGRGRETQYF. The CDR3 DNA reads as TGTGCCAGTAGTATTATAGGCAGGGGGCGGGAGACCCAGTACTTC. V gene TRBV19 combines with J gene TRBJ2-5, with 8 bases fitting TRBD1. The CDR3 has 15 residues. Per the germline V gene, CDR1 is LNHDA and CDR2 is SQIVND (reference sequence). The V and J ends lost 3 bases and 5 bases, in that order; junction bases with no gene match: 8.

This chain links TRBV5-1 with TRBJ2-1; 8 bases are a match to TRBD2. Trimming removed 3 bases from V and 7 bases from J; junction bases left unmatched: 9. CDR1 SGHRS and CDR2 YFSETQ come from the germline V gene. The CDR3 runs to 15 residues. The CDR3 region is CASSYLAGTTNEQFF. The CDR3 DNA sequence: TGCGCCAGCAGCTACTTAGCGGGGACAACAAATGAGCAGTTCTTC.

J is TRBJ1-2 and V is TRBV19, with D maybe TRBD1 (5 bases). CDR3 size: 16 residues. Trimming stripped 10 bases from V and 8 bases from J, with 29 bases between. The germline gives CDR1 LNHDA, CDR2 SQIVND (reference sequence). The CDR3 DNA reads as TGTGCCACCGACTGGGGTCGGGGGACGGAAAGTGGGGGCTACACCTTC. This sequence encodes CATDWGRGTESGGYTF.

V usage is TRBV6-2 or TRBV6-3 and J usage is TRBJ2-2, with TRBD2 matching over 8 bases. The V gene end was trimmed by 5 bases and the J gene end by 1 base; junction bases not matched to a gene: 6. The CDR3 totals 16 residues. The germline CDR1 and CDR2 sequences are MNHEY and SVGEGT. CDR3 amino acids: CASSPLRGGNTGELFF. CDR3 nucleotides: TGTGCCAGCAGTCCCCTCCGGGGGGGGAACACCGGGGAGCTGTTTTTT.

The chain is built from TRBV19 and TRBJ1-5; D possibly corresponds to TRBD1 (6 bases). V dropped 3 bases and J dropped 8 bases, with 11 bases sitting between them. In germline, CDR1 is LNHDA, CDR2 SQIVND (reference sequence). CDR3 length: 13 residues. CDR3 bases: TGTGCCAGTAGTATTAACAGGGAAGAGCCCCAGCATTTT. Translation: CASSINREEPQHF.

V is TRBV13 and J is TRBJ1-2; 8 bases fit TRBD1. CDR3 size: 14 residues. V shed 4 bases and J 4 bases; nucleotides not matched to a gene: 5. Germline values: CDR1 PRHDT, CDR2 FYEKMQ (reference sequence). The CDR3 sequence is CASSSRGRSYGYTF. For the CDR3, the DNA is TGTGCCAGCAGCTCCAGGGGGCGTAGCTATGGCTACACCTTC.

This rearrangement joins TRBV19 to TRBJ2-3; 8 bases line up with TRBD1. Germline V gene sequence: CDR1 LNHDA, CDR2 SQIVND (reference sequence). CDR3 length equals 15 residues. The J segment lost 7 bases and the V segment lost 4 bases, leaving 10 bases of the junction unmatched. The CDR3 sequence is CASSRPGTGSNTQYF. The CDR3 region has the DNA TGTGCCAGTAGTAGACCCGGGACAGGTTCAAATACGCAGTATTTT.

V is TRBV30 and J is TRBJ2-1; 8 bases line up with TRBD2. Looked up from germline, CDR1 is GTSNPN and CDR2 is SVGIG (reference sequence). The CDR3 is 14 residues long. The V segment lost 3 bases and the J segment 10 bases; nucleotides outside the gene matches: 11. CDR3 amino acids: CAWRFAGGRQEQFF. The DNA for the CDR3 is TGTGCCTGGAGGTTTGCGGGGGGCCGTCAAGAGCAGTTCTTC.

V gene TRBV19 combines with J gene TRBJ2-3, with D perhaps matching TRBD1 (6 bases). Germline V gives CDR1 LNHDA, CDR2 SQIVND (reference sequence). CDR3 length: 16 residues. Trimming removed 6 bases at V and 2 bases at J, with 18 bases between. The CDR3 protein is CASRDPRRGDTDTQYF. CDR3 sequence (DNA): TGTGCCAGTAGAGATCCGCGCAGGGGAGACACAGATACGCAGTATTTT. The whole variable domain, remainder taken from reference TRBV19 and TRBJ2-3, is DGGITQSPKYLFRKEGQNVTLSCEQNLNHDAMYWYRQDPGQGLRLIYYSQIVNDFQKGDIAEGYSVSREKKESFPLTVTSAQKNPTAFYLCASRDPRRGDTDTQYFGPGTRLTVL.

The V and J genes are TRBV3-1 (or the pseudogene TRBV3-2) and TRBJ2-5; no reliable D call. CDR3 size: 11 residues. V lost 6 bases, J lost 3 bases, and 5 bases lay in between. Germline lookup yields CDR1 LGHDT and CDR2 YNNKEL (reference sequence). CDR3 sequence: CASRLKETQYF. CDR3 nucleotides: TGTGCCAGCAGGCTAAAAGAGACCCAGTACTTC.

As DNA, the CDR3 is TGTGCCACCAGTGATTTCAAGGGGGATCAGCCCCAGCATTTT. This translates into CATSDFKGDQPQHF. This sequence joins TRBV24-1 and TRBJ1-5; a weak D match, TRBD1 (6 bases). V dropped 1 base and J dropped 5 bases, with 8 bases sitting between them. This CDR3 contains 14 residues. From germline, CDR1 is KGHDR and CDR2 SFDVKD.

V is TRBV13 and J is TRBJ2-7, with a possible D match to TRBD1 (6 bases). With 1 base removed from V and 2 bases from J, the gap between germline ends came to 12 bases. Germline V CDR1 and CDR2: PRHDT, FYEKMQ (reference sequence). The CDR3 totals 15 residues. The CDR3 region is CASSLAQGNTYEQYF. CDR3 bases: TGTGCCAGCAGCTTAGCACAGGGAAATACCTACGAGCAGTACTTC.

V gene TRBV7-6 combines with J gene TRBJ2-3, with TRBD2 as a possible D gene (5 bases). Trimming stripped 0 bases from V and 5 bases from J, with 9 bases between. The CDR3 runs 14 residues. The germline V gene encodes CDR1 SGHVS and CDR2 FNYEAQ. The CDR3 DNA reads as TGTGCCAGCAGCTTAGCACCCGGGATAGATACGCAGTATTTT. Translation: CASSLAPGIDTQYF. The full variable domain, with the rest looked up from reference TRBV7-6 and TRBJ2-3, is GAGVSQSPRYKVTKRGQDVALRCDPISGHVSLYWYRQALGQGPEFLTYFNYEAQQDKSGLPNDRFSAERPEGSISTLTIQRTEQRDSAMYRCASSLAPGIDTQYFGPGTRLTVL.

This chain joins TRBV6-5 and TRBJ1-2; the match to TRBD1 covers 7 bases. V shed 0 bases, J shed 1 base, and the junction held 2 bases outside the gene matches. The CDR3 totals 15 residues. The germline V gene encodes CDR1 MNHEY and CDR2 SVGAGI. CDR3 amino acids: CASSYSGTVNYGYTF. CDR3 bases: TGTGCCAGCAGTTACTCTGGGACAGTTAACTATGGCTACACCTTC.

This chain uses TRBV2 with TRBJ2-7, with TRBD2 matching over 13 bases. CDR1 and CDR2 (germline): SNHLY, FYNNEI. This CDR3 is 15 amino acids long. Unmatched junction bases numbered 3, after V lost 5 bases and J lost 2 bases. DNA for the CDR3: TGTGCCAGCAGTCAAGGGACTAGCGGGGCCTACGAGCAGTACTTC. This translates into CASSQGTSGAYEQYF. Drawing the rest from reference TRBV2 and TRBJ2-7, the complete variable domain is EPEVTQTPSHQVTQMGQEVILRCVPISNHLYFYWYRQILGQKVEFLVSFYNNEISEKSEIFDDQFSVERPDGSNFTLKIRSTKLEDSAMYFCASSQGTSGAYEQYFGPGTRLTVT.

This rearrangement joins TRBV6-6 to TRBJ2-3; TRBD1 is a possible D gene (6 bases). Germline V gives CDR1 MNHNY, CDR2 SVGAGI (reference sequence). Trimming pared 2 bases from V and 4 bases from J, leaving 10 bases between. The CDR3 is 14 residues long. This CDR3 reads CASSYGTGSDTQYF. The DNA for the CDR3 is TGTGCCAGCAGTTACGGCACAGGGTCAGATACGCAGTATTTT.

This chain links TRBV6-5 with TRBJ2-7, with 9 nucleotides matching TRBD1. Looked up from germline, CDR1 is MNHEY and CDR2 is SVGAGI. The CDR3 has 16 residues. With 2 bases clipped from V and 7 bases from J, the junction kept 12 bases outside the gene matches. The CDR3 DNA reads as TGTGCCAGCAGTTACCCGACAGGGGGGACCTTGAGGGAGCAGTACTTC. This encodes CASSYPTGGTLREQYF.

V and J are TRBV5-4 and TRBJ2-7; 9 nucleotides match TRBD1. CDR1 SGHNT and CDR2 YYREEE come from the germline V gene (reference sequence). V gave up 1 base and J gave up 2 bases; unmatched junction bases: 7. CDR3 length: 16 amino acids. Here the CDR3 reads CASSLLGQGRTYEQYF. The CDR3 region has the DNA TGTGCCAGCAGCTTGCTGGGACAGGGCAGGACCTACGAGCAGTACTTC. Supplemented by reference TRBV5-4 and TRBJ2-7, the full variable domain reads ETGVTQSPTHLIKTRGQQVTLRCSSQSGHNTVSWYQQALGQGPQFIFQYYREEENGRGNFPPRFSGLQFPNYSSELNVNALELDDSALYLCASSLLGQGRTYEQYFGPGTRLTVT.

The chain couples TRBV6-4 to TRBJ1-1, with a weak D call TRBD1 (5 bases). Trimming removed 8 bases at V and 6 bases at J, with 16 bases between. Germline CDR1 and CDR2: MRHNA and SNTAGT. The CDR3 is 13 residues long. CDR3 coding DNA: TGTGCCAGCGGGGTTACGGGGGGTGCTGAAGCTTTCTTT. Amino acids: CASGVTGGAEAFF.

This sequence joins TRBV19 and TRBJ1-4; the D is unclear. This CDR3 has 16 residues. The germline V gene has CDR1 LNHDA and CDR2 SQIVND (reference sequence). V was clipped by 3 bases and J by 5 bases, with 16 bases between them. The CDR3 spells CASSIDYVGSNEKLFF. The CDR3 region has the DNA TGTGCCAGTAGTATCGATTACGTGGGCAGCAATGAAAAACTGTTTTTT.

The chain combines TRBV5-1 with TRBJ1-2; 10 bases fit TRBD1. This CDR3 has 16 residues. The trim removed 4 bases at V and 8 bases at J, leaving 14 bases unmatched. Germline V gene lookup returns CDR1 SGHRS and CDR2 YFSETQ. The CDR3 DNA follows: TGCGCCAGCAGCCAGAGTCGAGGGGACAGGGGCGGCGGCTACACCTTC. Translated, it gives CASSQSRGDRGGGYTF.

On this clone itself: The sample carries other DNA sequences with the same CDR3. The chain is built from TRBV11-2 and TRBJ2-5; the D is unclear. The germline V and J ends were trimmed by 2 bases and 5 bases, with 3 bases remaining between them. Germline-derived CDR1 and CDR2 are SGHAT and FQNNGV. This CDR3 contains 11 residues. This CDR3 reads CASSLQETQYF. The CDR3 DNA reads as TGTGCCAGCAGCTTACAGGAGACCCAGTACTTC. Looking up the rest from reference TRBV11-2 and TRBJ2-5 gives the full variable domain: EAGVAQSPRYKIIEKRQSVAFWCNPISGHATLYWYQQILGQGPKLLIQFQNNGVVDDSQLPKDRFSAERLKGVDSTLKIQPAKLEDSAVYLCASSLQETQYFGPGTRLLVL.

The genes are TRBV3-1 (or the pseudogene TRBV3-2) and TRBJ1-1; no clear D. Between the trimmed V and J ends, which lost 6 bases and 7 bases, there was a span of 9 bases. Germline V gene data show CDR1 as LGHDT and CDR2 as YNNKEL (reference sequence). The CDR3 totals 11 residues. The CDR3 sequence is CASSPGNEAFF. The CDR3 coding sequence is TGTGCCAGCAGTCCCGGGAATGAAGCTTTCTTT.

In DNA form, the CDR3 reads TGTGCCAGCAGGGGACAGACCTACGAGCAGTACTTC. Translating it yields CASRGQTYEQYF. This sequence joins TRBV25-1 and TRBJ2-7; TRBD1 aligns across 7 bases. The CDR3 loop spans 12 amino acids. The germline gives CDR1 MGHDK, CDR2 SYGVNS. With 6 bases clipped from V and 2 bases from J, the junction kept 1 base outside the gene matches.

V and J are TRBV11-3 and TRBJ1-3, with 8 nucleotides matching TRBD1. V was pared by 5 bases and J by 1 base, with 19 bases of the junction left unmatched. CDR3 length: 20 residues. Germline lookup yields CDR1 SGHNT and CDR2 YENEEA. CDR3 nucleotide sequence: TGTGCCAGCAGCCCGACACTTCATCAACCCGGGACAGGTTCTGGAAACACCATATATTTT. Protein product: CASSPTLHQPGTGSGNTIYF. Based on the CDR3 plus reference TRBV11-3 and TRBJ1-3, the full variable domain is EAGVVQSPRYKIIEKKQPVAFWCNPISGHNTLYWYLQNLGQGPELLIRYENEEAVDDSQLPKDRFSAERLKGVDSTLKIQPAELGDSAVYLCASSPTLHQPGTGSGNTIYFGEGSWLTVV.

The chain couples TRBV2 to TRBJ1-5, with 8 bases fitting TRBD1. In germline, CDR1 is SNHLY, CDR2 FYNNEI. The CDR3 length is 15 residues. The V gene end was trimmed by 6 bases and the J gene end by 4 bases; junction bases not matched to a gene: 8. CDR3 nucleotides: TGTGCCAGCAGCTTCGACAGGGGAGGAAATCAGCCCCAGCATTTT. Translating it yields CASSFDRGGNQPQHF.

The chain links TRBV6-2 or TRBV6-3 to TRBJ2-7, with D uncertain. This CDR3 region has 13 residues. V dropped 4 bases and J dropped 5 bases, with 12 bases sitting between them. Germline V gene data show CDR1 as MNHEY and CDR2 as SVGEGT. This CDR3 reads CASSLWRRNEQYF. For the CDR3, the DNA is TGTGCCAGCAGTTTGTGGCGGCGAAACGAGCAGTACTTC.